This passage covers 17 T cell receptor beta chains from one sample sequenced in a study of blood T cell repertoires in COVID-19. The table came from immunoSEQ multiplex PCR; TCRdb's copy has only in-frame clones and leaves some out. The table includes roughly 170,000 clones, 88% detected once. The sample comprised peripheral blood. All receptors come from a man in his 60s with acute or convalescent COVID-19.

This clone appeared a single time. The V gene is TRBV7-2, the J gene TRBJ1-2, with D maybe TRBD1 (6 bases). CDR1 SGHTA and CDR2 FQGNSA come from the germline V gene. The CDR3 contains 15 residues. Deletions cut 5 bases from V and 8 bases from J, with 21 bases between. For the CDR3, the DNA is TGTGCCAGCAGCCTCCCGGACAGACCCTCAGTGGGCTACACCTTC. Amino acid sequence: CASSLPDRPSVGYTF.

V is TRBV7-3 and J is TRBJ2-1; 7 bases match TRBD2. With V trimmed by 0 bases and J by 7 bases, 3 bases remained unmatched. CDR1 is SGHTA and CDR2 is FQGTGA in the germline V gene. This CDR3 is built from 14 residues. The CDR3 region is CASSLTSGKNEQFF. The DNA for the CDR3 is TGTGCCAGCAGCTTAACCAGCGGGAAGAATGAGCAGTTCTTC.

The chain couples TRBV27 to TRBJ1-6, with 8 nucleotides matching TRBD1. This CDR3 has 15 amino acids. The J segment lost 7 bases and the V segment lost 7 bases, leaving 9 bases of the junction unmatched. The V gene's germline CDR1 is MNHEY and CDR2 SMNVEV (reference sequence). The CDR3 region is CASKLGRDRNSPLHF. The CDR3 bases are TGTGCCAGCAAATTAGGAAGGGACAGGAATTCACCCCTCCACTTT.

In its sample, this clone was seen once. The chain links TRBV5-1 to TRBJ2-6; 7 bases map to TRBD1. Germline trimming cut 1 base from V and 1 base from J; bases unmatched to any gene: 5. Germline V lookup: CDR1 SGHRS, CDR2 YFSETQ. This CDR3 is 17 amino acids long. This CDR3 is CASSLTGQRSGANVLTF. CDR3 bases: TGCGCCAGCAGCTTGACGGGACAGCGATCTGGGGCCAACGTCCTGACTTTC.

This clone was seen only once. The CDR3 region is CASSPPGQSSGANVLTF. The CDR3 DNA follows: TGTGCCAGCTCACCACCGGGACAGAGCTCTGGGGCCAACGTCCTGACTTTC. This chain links TRBV18 with TRBJ2-6, with 7 nucleotides matching TRBD1. Germline CDR1 reads KGHSH; CDR2 reads LQKENI. CDR3 length equals 17 residues. The J segment lost 0 bases and the V segment lost 0 bases, leaving 2 bases of the junction unmatched.

V usage is TRBV5-5 and J usage is TRBJ1-5; D is unclear. Germline V gene sequence: CDR1 SGHKS, CDR2 YYEKEE (reference sequence). The CDR3 runs to 13 residues. V was cut by 1 base and J by 2 bases, with 4 bases left in between. The CDR3 region has the DNA TGTGCCAGCAGCTTGACGGGCAATCAGCCCCAGCATTTT. Its translation is CASSLTGNQPQHF.

The chain recombines TRBV10-3 with TRBJ2-2; TRBD2 matches 12 bases. With V trimmed by 6 bases and J by 0 bases, 5 bases remained unmatched. Germline values: CDR1 ENHRY, CDR2 SYGVKD. The CDR3 runs to 17 residues. The CDR3 DNA sequence: TGTGCCATCAGAATACTAGCGGGGGGCCCGAACACCGGGGAGCTGTTTTTT. Amino acid sequence: CAIRILAGGPNTGELFF.

The chain has TRBV28 and TRBJ2-7; 9 bases line up with TRBD2. With 8 bases clipped from V and 2 bases from J, the junction kept 10 bases outside the gene matches. The CDR3 is 15 amino acids. Germline CDR1 and CDR2: MDHEN and SYDVKM. CDR3 bases: TGTGCCAGCGGGGGACTAGCAGAAGAGCCCTACGAGCAGTACTTC. Protein sequence: CASGGLAEEPYEQYF.

This clone occurred once. CDR3 region: CASSVPDRVFYSNQPQHF. As DNA, the CDR3 is TGTGCCAGCAGCGTACCGGACAGGGTCTTTTATAGCAATCAGCCCCAGCATTTT. The V call is TRBV9, the J call TRBJ1-5, with 8 bases fitting TRBD1. After removal of 1 base from V and 0 bases from J, the junction contained 9 bases not matched to a gene. This CDR3 contains 18 residues. Looked up from germline, CDR1 is SGDLS and CDR2 is YYNGEE.

This sequence joins TRBV7-2 and TRBJ1-3; no definite D call. Trimming removed 1 base from V and 0 bases from J, with 7 bases in between. Germline V lookup: CDR1 SGHTA, CDR2 FQGNSA. The CDR3 has 15 residues. This CDR3 is CASSLVASSGNTIYF. The CDR3 DNA sequence: TGTGCCAGCAGCTTAGTAGCAAGCTCTGGAAACACCATATATTTT.

The genes are TRBV7-9 and TRBJ2-4, with 11 bases matching TRBD2. Trimming took 5 bases from V and 4 from J; bases not matched to a gene: 7. The germline CDR1 and CDR2 sequences are SEHNR and FQNEAQ (reference sequence). The CDR3 length is 16 residues. Written as DNA, the CDR3 is TGTGCCAGCAGCGAAACTAGCGGGAGAGCTAAAAACATTCAGTACTTC. It encodes CASSETSGRAKNIQYF.

This chain connects TRBV5-4 to TRBJ1-5, with D unclear. Germline loops: CDR1 SGHNT, CDR2 YYREEE (reference sequence). The length of the CDR3 is 13 residues. The V end was cut by 4 bases, the J end by 7 bases, with 12 bases between. CDR3 bases: TGTGCCAGCAGCCCGGACTGGAACCAGCCCCAGCATTTT. This codes for CASSPDWNQPQHF. Based on the CDR3 plus reference TRBV5-4 and TRBJ1-5, the full variable domain is ETGVTQSPTHLIKTRGQQVTLRCSSQSGHNTVSWYQQALGQGPQFIFQYYREEENGRGNFPPRFSGLQFPNYSSELNVNALELDDSALYLCASSPDWNQPQHFGDGTRLSIL.

CDR3 in DNA: TGTGCCAGCAGTTACCTAGCGGGAGGGCCTTACGAGCAGTACTTC. Translation gives CASSYLAGGPYEQYF. The chain uses TRBV6-5 and TRBJ2-7, with TRBD2 identical over 12 bases. V was clipped by 2 bases and J by 4 bases; unmatched bases: 3. There are 15 residues in the CDR3. Germline V lookup: CDR1 MNHEY, CDR2 SVGAGI.

The chain couples TRBV7-7 to TRBJ2-3, with D hard to call. This CDR3 has 15 amino acids. The V gene's germline CDR1 is SSHAT and CDR2 FNYEAQ (reference sequence). Trimming pared 1 base from V and 1 base from J, leaving 9 bases between. DNA of the CDR3: TGTGCCAGCAGCTTAGGGGCTGCCCGCACAGATACGCAGTATTTT. Protein sequence: CASSLGAARTDTQYF.

V usage is TRBV6-1 and J usage is TRBJ1-2; 7 bases agree with TRBD1. CDR1 and CDR2 from the germline V gene are MNHNS and SASEGT. The CDR3 consists of 14 residues. J was trimmed by 3 bases and V by 1 base; bases with no gene match: 2. CDR3 bases: TGTGCCAGCAGTGAAGGGGACAGATACTATGGCTACACCTTC. It translates to CASSEGDRYYGYTF.

The chain links TRBV19 to TRBJ2-1, with 15 nucleotides matching TRBD2. The ends lost 5 bases at V and 9 bases at J; junction bases unmatched: 5. The CDR3 has 15 residues. Germline CDR1 and CDR2: LNHDA and SQIVND (reference sequence). For the CDR3, the DNA is TGTGCCAGTAGTTGGAGGACTAGCGGGAGGGTTGAGCAGTTCTTC. Its translation: CASSWRTSGRVEQFF.

Only one count was recorded for this clone. V is TRBV28 and J is TRBJ1-2, with D possibly being TRBD1 (5 bases). The germline V gene has CDR1 MDHEN and CDR2 SYDVKM. Trimming shortened V by 6 bases and J by 8 bases, and 13 bases separated the two germline ends. This CDR3 spans 12 amino acids. The CDR3 here is CASSVTAGGYTF. The DNA for the CDR3 is TGTGCCAGCAGCGTGACAGCAGGAGGCTACACCTTC.